One sample yielded the 8 T cell receptor beta chains listed below, sequenced in a study of cytomegalovirus exposure and HLA in healthy donors. The PCR made use of 60 Vbeta and 13 Jbeta primers. Data came from immunoSEQ multiplex PCR; TCRdb stores just in-frame clones and leaves some out. The top ten hold roughly 3.6% of the sample, which has about 110,000 clones, approximately 80% seen once. Material: PBMCs. These receptors all come from a man in his sixties in good health and CMV-seronegative.

The chain carries TRBV5-5 and TRBJ1-1, with no clear D. The CDR3 runs 15 residues. Trimming pared 2 bases from V and 1 base from J, leaving 12 bases between. The germline V gene has CDR1 SGHKS and CDR2 YYEKEE (reference sequence). The CDR3 DNA is TGTGCCAGCAGCTTCCACCAGGTCAAGAACACTGAAGCTTTCTTT. It specifies CASSFHQVKNTEAFF.

The chain is built from TRBV6-6 and TRBJ2-4; 7 bases match TRBD1. Per the germline V gene, CDR1 is MNHNY and CDR2 is SVGAGI (reference sequence). V shed 8 bases, J shed 0 bases, and the junction held 7 bases outside the gene matches. The CDR3 runs 15 residues. As DNA, the CDR3 is TGTGCCAGCGGACAGGATCTTTTAGCCAAAAACATTCAGTACTTC. Translation gives CASGQDLLAKNIQYF.

This sequence joins TRBV28 and TRBJ2-2; 7 bases are a match to TRBD1. The germline V gene encodes CDR1 MDHEN and CDR2 SYDVKM. V shed 6 bases, J shed 4 bases, and the junction held 11 bases outside the gene matches. The CDR3 runs to 16 residues. CDR3: CASRTGRQGVTGELFF. CDR3 in DNA: TGTGCCAGCAGAACCGGACGCCAGGGGGTCACCGGGGAGCTGTTTTTT.

The CDR3 sequence is CASSYSDSSPLHF. CDR3 DNA: TGCGCCAGCAGCTATTCGGACAGTTCACCCCTCCACTTT. The chain joins TRBV5-1 to TRBJ1-6; perhaps TRBD1 as D (6 bases). CDR1 is SGHRS, CDR2 YFSETQ, per germline. The CDR3 runs 13 residues. V lost 3 bases, J lost 9 bases, and 10 bases lay in between.

The CDR3 protein is CSAAGGETQYF. The DNA for the CDR3 is TGCAGTGCCGCAGGGGGAGAGACCCAGTACTTC. V and J are TRBV20-1 and TRBJ2-5; 7 bases are a match to TRBD1. The CDR3 totals 11 residues. The ends lost 6 bases at V and 4 bases at J; junction bases unmatched: 2. Germline assignment: CDR1 DFQATT and CDR2 SNEGSKA (reference sequence).

The chain recombines TRBV15 with TRBJ1-4; perhaps TRBD1 as D (6 bases). Trimming cost V 0 bases and J 2 bases, with 10 bases left between them. The germline V gene has CDR1 LNHNV and CDR2 YYDKDF (reference sequence). This CDR3 spans 16 amino acids. CDR3 DNA sequence: TGTGCCACCAGCAGAGAGGGGGGGCGTACTAATGAAAAACTGTTTTTT. Protein sequence: CATSREGGRTNEKLFF.

CDR3: CASSVLSGSKETQYF. CDR3 nucleotide sequence: TGTGCCAGCAGCGTATTATCAGGGTCCAAGGAGACCCAGTACTTC. The chain recombines TRBV9 with TRBJ2-5; TRBD1 might be the D (5 bases). Germline values: CDR1 SGDLS, CDR2 YYNGEE. The V end was cut by 1 base, the J end by 5 bases, with 15 bases between. This CDR3 is 15 amino acids long.

The DNA for the CDR3 is TGTGCCAGCAGCATTAGACGGGACAGGGAATACAATGAGCAGTTCTTC. The encoded protein is CASSIRRDREYNEQFF. The chain is built from TRBV11-2 and TRBJ2-1; 9 positions match TRBD1. The germline V gene encodes CDR1 SGHAT and CDR2 FQNNGV. CDR3 length: 16 residues. The J segment lost 4 bases and the V segment lost 5 bases, leaving 9 bases of the junction unmatched.